This T cell receptor beta chain was sequenced for a study of blood T cell repertoires in COVID-19. Study background: The study drew acute and convalescent COVID-19 samples from the United States, Italy and Spain.

Original handling: Researchers report that nucleated cell counts were estimated from reference gene primer amplification. The table came from immunoSEQ multiplex PCR; TCRdb's copy has only in-frame clones and leaves some out. The V and J calls and clone size were taken over from that table, and D and trimming were inferred from the DNA. Of fewer than 200,000 clones listed, around 83% are singletons. In assigning cohorts, the study relied on participant-reported clinical history. Donors of Cohort 3 who recovered were those that had two negative PCRs, clearance, or symptom resolution. The TCR was taken from a man aged 45 to 65 who had recovered from COVID-19. The sequenced material came from PBMCs or T cells enriched from blood (not recorded which).

The CDR3: CASRPDSMNTEAFF. The CDR3 DNA follows: TGTGCCAGCAGGCCCGACAGCATGAACACTGAAGCTTTCTTT. This chain uses TRBV2 with TRBJ1-1; tentative D call: TRBD1 (5 bases). CDR3 length equals 14 residues. The V gene's germline CDR1 is SNHLY and CDR2 FYNNEI. Trimming left V 6 bases short and J 0 bases short, with 11 bases between.